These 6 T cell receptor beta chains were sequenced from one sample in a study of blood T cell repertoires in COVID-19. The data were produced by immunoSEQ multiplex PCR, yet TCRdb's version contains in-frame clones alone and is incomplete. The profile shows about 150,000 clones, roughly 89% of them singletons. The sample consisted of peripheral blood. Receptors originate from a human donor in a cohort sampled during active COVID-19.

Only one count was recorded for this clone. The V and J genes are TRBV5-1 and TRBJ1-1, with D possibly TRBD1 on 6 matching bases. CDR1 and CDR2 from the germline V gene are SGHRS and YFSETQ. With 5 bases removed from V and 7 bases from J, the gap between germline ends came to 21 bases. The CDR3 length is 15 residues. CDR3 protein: CASSPQTGSTLEAFF. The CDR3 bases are TGCGCCAGCAGTCCCCAAACAGGGTCGACGCTTGAAGCTTTCTTT.

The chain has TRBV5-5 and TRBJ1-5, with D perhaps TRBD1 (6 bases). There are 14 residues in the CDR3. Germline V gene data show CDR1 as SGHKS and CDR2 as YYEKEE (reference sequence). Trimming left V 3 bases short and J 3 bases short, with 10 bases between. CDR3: CASSSGQSNQPQHF. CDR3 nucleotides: TGTGCCAGCAGCTCAGGACAGTCCAATCAGCCCCAGCATTTT.

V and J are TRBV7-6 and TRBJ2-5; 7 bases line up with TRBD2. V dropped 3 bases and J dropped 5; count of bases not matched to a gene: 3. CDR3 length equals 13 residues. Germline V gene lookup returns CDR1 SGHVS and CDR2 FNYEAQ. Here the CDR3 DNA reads TGTGCCAGCAGCTTCGAAGCGGGGGAGACCCAGTACTTC. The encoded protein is CASSFEAGETQYF.

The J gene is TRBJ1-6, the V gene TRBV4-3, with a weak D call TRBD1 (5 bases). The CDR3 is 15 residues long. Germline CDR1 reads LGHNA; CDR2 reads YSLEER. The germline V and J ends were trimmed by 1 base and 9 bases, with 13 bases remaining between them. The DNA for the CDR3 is TGCGCCAGCAGCCAAGGAAAGGGGCCCGGTTCACCCCTCCACTTT. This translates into CASSQGKGPGSPLHF.

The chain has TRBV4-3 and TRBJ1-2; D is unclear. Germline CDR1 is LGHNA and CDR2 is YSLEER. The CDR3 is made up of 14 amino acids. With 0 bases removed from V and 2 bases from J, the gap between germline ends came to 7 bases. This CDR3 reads CASSQDWQNYGYTF. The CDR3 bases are TGCGCCAGCAGCCAAGACTGGCAAAACTATGGCTACACCTTC.

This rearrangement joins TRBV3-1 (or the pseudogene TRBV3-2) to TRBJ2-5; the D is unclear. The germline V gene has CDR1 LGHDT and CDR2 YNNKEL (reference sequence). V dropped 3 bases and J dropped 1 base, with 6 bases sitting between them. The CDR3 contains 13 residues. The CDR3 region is CASSQGSQETQYF. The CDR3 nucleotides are TGTGCCAGCAGCCAGGGCAGCCAAGAGACCCAGTACTTC.